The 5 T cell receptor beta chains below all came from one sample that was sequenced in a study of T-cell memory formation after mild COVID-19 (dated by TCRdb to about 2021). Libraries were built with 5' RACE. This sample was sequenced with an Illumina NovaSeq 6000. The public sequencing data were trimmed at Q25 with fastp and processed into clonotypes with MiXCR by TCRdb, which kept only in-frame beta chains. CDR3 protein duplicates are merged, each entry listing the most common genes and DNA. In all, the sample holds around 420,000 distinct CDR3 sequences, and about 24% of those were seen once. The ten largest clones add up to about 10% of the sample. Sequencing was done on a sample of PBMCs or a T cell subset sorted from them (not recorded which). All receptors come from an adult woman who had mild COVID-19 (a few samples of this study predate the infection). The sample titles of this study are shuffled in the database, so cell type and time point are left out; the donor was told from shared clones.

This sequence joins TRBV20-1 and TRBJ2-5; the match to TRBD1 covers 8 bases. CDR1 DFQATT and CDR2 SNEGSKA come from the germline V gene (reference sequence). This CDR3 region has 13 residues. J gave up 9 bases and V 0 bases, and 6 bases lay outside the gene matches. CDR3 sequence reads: CSARDFRGQAQYF. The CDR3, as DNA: TGCAGTGCTAGAGATTTCAGGGGGCAGGCCCAGTACTTC.

The DNA of the CDR3 is TGTGCCACCAGTGATCCGGGAGGAAAGAACACCGGGGAGCTGTTTTTT. Protein sequence: CATSDPGGKNTGELFF. The chain links TRBV24-1 to TRBJ2-2; 7 positions match TRBD2. The CDR3 is made up of 16 amino acids. Germline loops: CDR1 KGHDR, CDR2 SFDVKD. V shed 3 bases and J 1 base; nucleotides not matched to a gene: 4.

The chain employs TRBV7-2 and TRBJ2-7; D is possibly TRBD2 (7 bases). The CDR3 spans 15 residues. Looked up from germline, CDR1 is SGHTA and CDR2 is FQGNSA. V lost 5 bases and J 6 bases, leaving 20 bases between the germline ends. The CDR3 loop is CASSLGGGSKGEQYF. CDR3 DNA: TGTGCCAGCAGCCTAGGGGGGGGGAGCAAGGGCGAGCAGTACTTC.

The DNA of the CDR3 is TGTGCCAGCAGCCCAGGGAGGCGGGTTAGCACAGATACGCAGTATTTT. Protein sequence: CASSPGRRVSTDTQYF. The chain uses TRBV3-1 and TRBJ2-3, with D perhaps matching TRBD2 (6 bases). Between the trimmed V and J ends, which lost 4 bases and 0 bases, there was a span of 14 bases. Germline values: CDR1 LGHDT, CDR2 YNNKEL (reference sequence). This CDR3 is 16 amino acids long.

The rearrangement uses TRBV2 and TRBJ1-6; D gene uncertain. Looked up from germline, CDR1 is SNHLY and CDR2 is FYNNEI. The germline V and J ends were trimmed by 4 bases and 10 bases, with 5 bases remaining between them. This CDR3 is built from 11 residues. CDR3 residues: CASSVGSPLHF. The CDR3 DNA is TGTGCCAGCAGTGTAGGGTCACCCCTCCACTTT.